This T cell receptor beta chain was documented in a study of patients and donors after allogeneic stem cell transplantation. Ten or more counts support this clonotype. Using its own MiXCR run on the RT-PCR reads, TCRdb lists one record per CDR3 protein. The table includes approximately 200,000 distinct CDR3 sequences, 12% to 15% detected once. Specimen: blood, either unsorted or a sorted T cell fraction (not recorded which). This TCR came from a human donor who was either an allogeneic HSCT recipient or a stem cell or donor lymphocyte infusion donor (not recorded which). It is not recorded whose cells these are; they may come from a transplant donor.

The chain's CDR3 is CASRLTRGANPNEQFF. The CDR3 DNA reads as TGTGCCAGCAGACTAACCAGAGGGGCGAATCCCAATGAGCAGTTCTTC. V is TRBV7-8 and J is TRBJ2-1; D tentatively reads TRBD1 or TRBD2 (5 bases each). Germline V gene data show CDR1 as SGHVS and CDR2 as FQNEAQ. The CDR3 is 16 residues long. With 6 bases removed from V and 6 bases from J, the gap between germline ends came to 21 bases.